Included here is one T cell receptor (beta chain) sequence, with context. Its antigen is as yet unknown. CDR3 length: 16 amino acids. CDR1 and CDR2 (germline): MNHEY, SMNVEV (reference sequence). After removal of 2 bases from V and 0 bases from J, the junction contained 4 bases not matched to a gene. This record belongs to a study of shared clonotypes between healthy human individuals. Study-level background: CD8 memory received one plate per donor, CD8 naive two, CD4 memory three and CD4 naive three. Study outcomes and limitations: Sharing across a few donors was seen in roughly 5% of naive CD4 clonotypes.

The split of CD4+ cells yielded CD45RA+ naive and CD45RA-negative memory subsets. The repertoire was sequenced with immunoSEQ multiplex PCR; TCRdb's copy has only in-frame clones and lacks some. The table includes under 200,000 clones, around 93% detected once. Specimen: naive CD4+ T cells sorted from blood. Subset described: CD45RA+ positively selected. The TCR comes from a woman younger than 45 in good health. The gene calls are TRBV27 and TRBJ1-5; 7 bases line up with TRBD1. The CDR3 is CASSLEGGYSNQPQHF. The CDR3, as DNA: TGTGCCAGCAGTTTAGAAGGGGGCTATAGCAATCAGCCCCAGCATTTT.